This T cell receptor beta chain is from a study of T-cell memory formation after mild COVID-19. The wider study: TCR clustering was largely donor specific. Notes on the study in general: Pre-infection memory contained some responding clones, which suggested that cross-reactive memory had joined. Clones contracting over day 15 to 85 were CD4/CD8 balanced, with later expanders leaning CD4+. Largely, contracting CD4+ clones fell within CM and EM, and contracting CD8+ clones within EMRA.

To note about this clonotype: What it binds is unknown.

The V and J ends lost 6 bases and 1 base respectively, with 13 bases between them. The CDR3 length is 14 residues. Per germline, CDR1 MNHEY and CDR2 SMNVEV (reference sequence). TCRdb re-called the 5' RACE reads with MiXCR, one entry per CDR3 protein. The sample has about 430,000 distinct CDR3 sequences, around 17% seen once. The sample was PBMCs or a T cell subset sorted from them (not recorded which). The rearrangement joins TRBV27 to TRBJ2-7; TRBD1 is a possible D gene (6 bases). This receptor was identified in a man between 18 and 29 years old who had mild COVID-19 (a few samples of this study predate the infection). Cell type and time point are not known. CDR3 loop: CASRRGWDSYEQYF. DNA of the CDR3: TGTGCCAGCAGAAGGGGGTGGGATTCCTACGAGCAGTACTTC.